This TCR beta chain was retrieved from a study of blood T cell repertoires in COVID-19. Study background: Samples of COVID-19 (acute and convalescent) were obtained from the United States, Italy and Spain.

A Seattle source enrolled patients during active infection and followed them longitudinally. Methods used by the authors: Amplification from reference gene primers served as the basis for estimated nucleated cell counts. Profiled with immunoSEQ multiplex PCR; TCRdb holds only in-frame clones, not every one. From that table come the V and J calls and clone size; the DNA was used to work out D and trimming. The data hold approximately 350,000 clones, with around 86% observed a single time. The V gene lost 3 bases and the J gene lost 6 bases, with 13 bases spanning the gap. The CDR3 is made up of 15 amino acids. Looked up from germline, CDR1 is KGHDR and CDR2 is SFDVKD.

The chain joins TRBV24-1 to TRBJ2-2, with a possible D match to TRBD1 (5 bases). The sequence was obtained from a woman aged 45 to 65 with COVID-19, enrolled during active disease. Sequenced sample: peripheral blood. CDR3 sequence: CATSDPGLGSGELFF. CDR3 nucleotide sequence: TGTGCCACCAGTGATCCAGGGCTCGGCTCCGGGGAGCTGTTTTTT.